This T cell receptor beta chain was recorded in a study of T-cell memory formation after mild COVID-19. Study as a whole: Clustering of TCRs was largely donor specific. General observations from the study: For contracting clones, CD4+ ones sat mainly in CM and EM, CD8+ in EMRA. Clonal second-wave expansions that peaked on day 37 had unconfirmed SARS-CoV-2 specificity. Cross-reactive memory appears to have joined, as suggested by some responding clones showing up in pre-infection memory.

This clonotype has a handful of counts. Its antigen is still unknown. Germline V gene sequence: CDR1 LGHDT, CDR2 YNNKEL (reference sequence). V was shortened by 1 base and J by 6 bases, with 12 bases between the two germline ends. This CDR3 region has 14 residues. In TCRdb, the 5' RACE reads were re-called with MiXCR into one record per CDR3 protein. The table records roughly 600,000 distinct CDR3 sequences, more than 15% of them present only once. The chain employs TRBV3-1 and TRBJ1-1; no reliable D call. This receptor was obtained from an adult woman who had mild COVID-19 (a few samples of this study predate the infection). Cell type and time point are not known. Sequenced: PBMCs or a T cell subset sorted from them (not recorded which). CDR3 nucleotides: TGTGCCAGCAGCCAAGTCACGGGGTCGGCTGAAGCTTTCTTT. It yields the protein CASSQVTGSAEAFF.